These 17 T cell receptor beta chains originate from one sample sequenced in a study of circulating CD8 cells and anti-PD-1 response in melanoma. Four subsets defined by PD-1 and/or TIGIT were sorted from live CD3+CD8+TCRalphabeta+ cells. TCR libraries were prepared from about 15 ng of total RNA with the QIAseq Immune Repertoire TCR panel. TCRdb reprocessed the reads with MiXCR, giving one entry per CDR3 protein. The sample consists of 700 to 850 distinct CDR3 sequences, roughly 7% of them appearing once. The sample consisted of CD8+ T cells from PBMCs, taken at baseline or after one month of anti-PD-1 therapy (not recorded which). Every receptor here comes from a human donor with melanoma.

By share, this clonotype counts as hyperexpanded. This chain links TRBV11-1 with TRBJ1-1, with 7 bases that match TRBD1. This CDR3 is built from 17 residues. J was trimmed by 0 bases and V by 3 bases; bases with no gene match: 10. The germline V gene encodes CDR1 SGHAT and CDR2 FQDESV (reference sequence). CDR3 nucleotides: TGTGCCAGCAGCTTCTTGCGACAGGGAAGCATGAACACTGAAGCTTTCTTT. Translating it yields CASSFLRQGSMNTEAFF.

This clonotype is deemed medium-sized. The chain joins TRBV7-9 to TRBJ2-2; D is unclear. The CDR3 extends over 15 amino acids. Germline assignment: CDR1 SEHNR and CDR2 FQNEAQ (reference sequence). V shed 2 bases and J shed 0 bases, with 7 bases lying between them. The DNA for the CDR3 is TGTGCCAGCAGCTTATTCCAGACGAACACCGGGGAGCTGTTTTTT. It translates to CASSLFQTNTGELFF.

This clonotype is medium-sized. This chain links TRBV19 with TRBJ2-2; D unresolved. There are 13 residues in the CDR3. Per germline, CDR1 LNHDA and CDR2 SQIVND (reference sequence). V lost 3 bases and J 5 bases, leaving 7 bases between the germline ends. CDR3 in amino acids: CASSIRPTGELFF. CDR3 nucleotide sequence: TGTGCCAGTAGTATTAGACCGACCGGGGAGCTGTTTTTT.

Within the sample, this clonotype is medium-sized (0.01 to 0.1%). The chain combines TRBV18 with TRBJ1-2, with D possibly being TRBD1 (5 bases). Trimming left V 2 bases short and J 2 bases short, with 15 bases between. Germline CDR1 reads KGHSH; CDR2 reads LQKENI. This CDR3 region has 16 residues. The CDR3 reads CASSPTGAGWNYGYTF. The CDR3 DNA reads as TGTGCCAGCTCACCAACCGGGGCAGGGTGGAACTATGGCTACACCTTC.

Judged by abundance, this clonotype is medium-sized. The V call is TRBV19, the J call TRBJ2-7; tentative D call: TRBD1 (5 bases). Germline CDR1 LNHDA, CDR2 SQIVND (reference sequence). V lost 5 bases and J 0 bases, leaving 8 bases between the germline ends. The CDR3 has 13 amino acids. CDR3 coding DNA: TGTGCCAGTAGTCTGACAGACTCCTACGAGCAGTACTTC. It yields the protein CASSLTDSYEQYF.

This clonotype occurred a few times. The rearrangement links TRBV20-1 to TRBJ2-7; TRBD2 matches 12 bases. Unmatched junction bases numbered 12, after V lost 0 bases and J lost 3 bases. The CDR3 has 18 residues. CDR1 is DFQATT, CDR2 SNEGSKA, per germline (reference sequence). CDR3 amino acids: CSARDLSTSGGDYYEQYF. The CDR3, as DNA: TGCAGTGCTAGAGATCTTTCGACTAGCGGGGGAGATTACTACGAGCAGTACTTC.

By its share, this clonotype is large. V usage is TRBV20-1 and J usage is TRBJ2-5, with 15 positions matching TRBD2. CDR3 length equals 15 residues. Germline V gene sequence: CDR1 DFQATT, CDR2 SNEGSKA (reference sequence). The V and J ends lost 5 bases and 4 bases, in that order; junction bases with no gene match: 5. CDR3 in DNA: TGCAGTGCTGCCCGGACTAGCGGGGGGGCAGAGACCCAGTACTTC. Its protein is CSAARTSGGAETQYF.

This clonotype counts as large (0.1 to 1%). This chain connects TRBV14 to TRBJ2-3, with unresolved D. This CDR3 has 13 amino acids. Germline-derived CDR1 and CDR2 are SGHDN and FVKESK. The V end was cut by 2 bases, the J end by 9 bases, with 12 bases between. CDR3 region: CASSQSPGSTQYF. The CDR3 nucleotides read TGTGCCAGCAGCCAATCTCCTGGGTCGACGCAGTATTTT.

By its share, this clonotype is medium-sized. The genes are TRBV19 and TRBJ2-2, with D maybe TRBD1 (6 bases). The CDR3 spans 15 residues. Germline lookup yields CDR1 LNHDA and CDR2 SQIVND (reference sequence). Trimming left V 6 bases short and J 0 bases short, with 11 bases between. This CDR3 is CASSHRAANTGELFF. The CDR3 nucleotides read TGTGCCAGTAGCCACAGGGCCGCGAACACCGGGGAGCTGTTTTTT.

Sample share makes this clonotype medium-sized (0.01 to 0.1%). V is TRBV6-2 or TRBV6-3 and J is TRBJ2-3, with 7 nucleotides matching TRBD2. The junction had 11 bases not matched to a gene; V was cut back by 0 bases and J by 2 bases. Germline lookup yields CDR1 MNHEY and CDR2 SVGEGT. The CDR3 length is 18 residues. CDR3 amino acids: CASSYSPGDYQLTDTQYF. CDR3 DNA: TGTGCCAGCAGTTACTCGCCCGGGGACTACCAACTCACAGATACGCAGTATTTT.

This clonotype is large within its sample. The rearrangement uses TRBV20-1 and TRBJ2-7; D gene uncertain. The CDR3 runs 13 residues. CDR1 DFQATT and CDR2 SNEGSKA come from the germline V gene (reference sequence). V lost 0 bases and J 7 bases, leaving 13 bases between the germline ends. The CDR3 is CSAREYLPGEQYF. In nucleotides, the CDR3 is TGCAGTGCTAGAGAGTACCTACCGGGTGAGCAGTACTTC.

In its sample, this clonotype is medium-sized. The V gene is TRBV24-1, the J gene TRBJ1-1; a weak D match, TRBD1 (5 bases). Trimming pared 2 bases from V and 8 bases from J, leaving 8 bases between. This CDR3 has 12 residues. Germline lookup yields CDR1 KGHDR and CDR2 SFDVKD. The CDR3 coding sequence is TGTGCCACCAGTGATTGGGGGACCGAAGCTTTCTTT. Amino acid sequence: CATSDWGTEAFF.

By share of the sample, this clonotype is medium-sized. The rearrangement links TRBV15 to TRBJ2-1; the match to TRBD2 covers 7 bases. The CDR3 has 14 amino acids. CDR1 is LNHNV, CDR2 YYDKDF, per germline (reference sequence). The junction had 8 bases not matched to a gene; V was cut back by 4 bases and J by 8 bases. This chain's CDR3 is CATSTPRLADEQFF. The DNA of the CDR3 is TGTGCCACCAGCACCCCTCGGCTAGCGGATGAGCAGTTCTTC.

This clonotype was counted a few times. V usage is TRBV27 and J usage is TRBJ2-7, with D maybe TRBD2 (6 bases). The CDR3 has 13 amino acids. With 2 bases removed from V and 4 bases from J, the gap between germline ends came to 9 bases. The germline gives CDR1 MNHEY, CDR2 SMNVEV (reference sequence). The CDR3 loop reads CASSLGTFYEQYF. The DNA for the CDR3 is TGTGCCAGCAGTTTAGGGACTTTTTACGAGCAGTACTTC.

This clonotype is labeled as medium-sized. V gene TRBV20-1 combines with J gene TRBJ2-7, with D possibly matching TRBD1 (6 bases). Trimming removed 5 bases from V and 5 bases from J, with 16 bases in between. CDR3 length equals 13 residues. Germline lookup yields CDR1 DFQATT and CDR2 SNEGSKA (reference sequence). In DNA form, the CDR3 reads TGCAGTGCTTCGCATTCTTACAGGGACGAGCAGTACTTC. Residues: CSASHSYRDEQYF.

In its sample, this clonotype is large. The V call is TRBV28, the J call TRBJ1-2, with 7 bases matching TRBD1. CDR1 is MDHEN, CDR2 SYDVKM, per germline. With 2 bases clipped from V and 6 bases from J, the junction kept 6 bases outside the gene matches. This CDR3 has 14 residues. The DNA for the CDR3 is TGTGCCAGCAGTTTAGGAAGGGGGCGCCATGGCTACACCTTC. Residues: CASSLGRGRHGYTF.

This clonotype counts as large. The V and J genes are TRBV2 and TRBJ1-2; 7 positions agree with TRBD1. Germline lookup yields CDR1 SNHLY and CDR2 FYNNEI. The ends lost 9 bases at V and 4 bases at J; junction bases unmatched: 2. The CDR3 loop spans 11 amino acids. The CDR3 bases are TGTGCCAGTGACAGGGTCTATGGCTACACCTTC. It yields the protein CASDRVYGYTF.